The entry below gives a single TCR beta chain sequence along with its context. These data belong to a study of blood T cell repertoires in COVID-19. The wider study: In each case, the material was cDNA or gDNA derived from T cells, B-cell-depleted T cells, or PBMCs.

The length of the CDR3 is 15 residues. V gave up 4 bases and J gave up 0 bases, with 11 bases separating them. The V gene's germline CDR1 is SGHRS and CDR2 YFSETQ. Generated by immunoSEQ multiplex PCR, the TCRdb table keeps only in-frame clones and is missing some. Counted here are under 250,000 clones, over 75% occurring once; the ten biggest clones make up roughly 1.9%. The chain combines TRBV5-1 with TRBJ1-3, with unresolved D. This TCR was sampled from a man aged 25 to 45 who had recovered from COVID-19. Sequenced input: peripheral blood. CDR3 in amino acids: CASSASYNSGNTIYF. DNA for the CDR3: TGCGCCAGCAGCGCAAGTTACAACTCTGGAAACACCATATATTTT.